What follows describes a single TCR beta chain. The data stem from a study of blood T cell repertoires in COVID-19. Study details: The origin of the acute and convalescent COVID-19 samples was the United States, Italy and Spain. Nucleic acid was either cDNA or gDNA, and it came from T cells, B-cell-depleted T cells, or PBMCs.

Per germline, CDR1 MNHNS and CDR2 SASEGT. The CDR3 spans 13 residues. Deletions cut 2 bases from V and 8 bases from J, with 11 bases between. The method was immunoSEQ multiplex PCR; TCRdb's version includes in-frame clones alone and lacks a portion of them. In the table there are 150,000 to 200,000 clones, more than 80% of which are singletons. This receptor was obtained from a human donor in a cohort sampled during active COVID-19. The V call is TRBV6-1, the J call TRBJ2-3; D possibly corresponds to TRBD2 (5 bases). Material: peripheral blood. The CDR3 coding sequence is TGTGCCAGCAGTGAATCTAGCAAGACTACGCAGTATTTT. It is translated as CASSESSKTTQYF.